The 30 T cell receptor beta chains reported below all come from one sample, sequenced in a study of blood T cell repertoires in COVID-19. Libraries were prepared by immunoSEQ multiplex PCR; TCRdb keeps only in-frame clonotypes and omits some of them. The sample holds a few hundred thousand clones; around 86% are singletons and the top ten take around 2.1%. Input material: peripheral blood. The receptors stem from a woman aged 25 to 39 who had recovered from COVID-19.

This chain connects TRBV27 to TRBJ2-7, with 7 bases fitting TRBD1. Germline trimming cut 3 bases from V and 2 bases from J; bases unmatched to any gene: 7. CDR3 length equals 15 residues. The germline CDR1 and CDR2 sequences are MNHEY and SMNVEV (reference sequence). Here the CDR3 DNA reads TGTGCCAGCAGTTTCCCGGGACAGACGACCTACGAGCAGTACTTC. Translating gives CASSFPGQTTYEQYF.

The chain recombines TRBV19 with TRBJ2-2; 10 bases agree with TRBD2. The V gene's germline CDR1 is LNHDA and CDR2 SQIVND (reference sequence). This CDR3 has 16 amino acids. V was clipped by 3 bases and J by 0 bases; unmatched bases: 1. CDR3 loop: CASSILAGANTGELFF. Here the CDR3 DNA reads TGTGCCAGTAGTATCCTAGCGGGAGCGAACACCGGGGAGCTGTTTTTT. Full variable domain (rest looked up from reference TRBV19 and TRBJ2-2): DGGITQSPKYLFRKEGQNVTLSCEQNLNHDAMYWYRQDPGQGLRLIYYSQIVNDFQKGDIAEGYSVSREKKESFPLTVTSAQKNPTAFYLCASSILAGANTGELFFGEGSRLTVL.

The chain uses TRBV5-6 and TRBJ1-6; TRBD1 might be the D (6 bases). V was trimmed by 4 bases and J by 7 bases, leaving 12 bases between them. Germline-derived CDR1 and CDR2 are SGHDT and YYEEEE. The CDR3 sequence is 14 residues long. CDR3 sequence: CASSRGGGNSPLHF. As DNA, the CDR3 is TGTGCCAGCAGCCGGGGGGGCGGGAATTCACCCCTCCACTTT.

The V gene is TRBV7-2, the J gene TRBJ2-5; TRBD2 is a possible D gene (7 bases). Germline V lookup: CDR1 SGHTA, CDR2 FQGNSA. V was trimmed by 7 bases and J by 7 bases, leaving 16 bases between them. This CDR3 comprises 13 residues. The CDR3 is CASTKGGGATQYF. In DNA, the CDR3 is TGTGCCAGCACAAAGGGCGGGGGCGCGACCCAGTACTTC.

The chain combines TRBV13 with TRBJ1-1; the D gene is possibly TRBD1 (5 bases). Germline V CDR1 and CDR2: PRHDT, FYEKMQ (reference sequence). V lost 4 bases to trimming and J lost 6 bases, with 12 bases between them. The CDR3 totals 13 residues. The CDR3 DNA is TGTGCCAGCAGCTCAATCAGGGAATCTGAAGCTTTCTTT. Translation gives CASSSIRESEAFF.

The chain has TRBV24-1 and TRBJ2-2; TRBD2 agrees at 12 bases. The CDR3 is 14 amino acids. The germline gives CDR1 KGHDR, CDR2 SFDVKD. V was pared by 10 bases and J by 6 bases, with 5 bases of the junction left unmatched. Written as DNA, the CDR3 is TGTGCCACTTCTAGCGGGGGGGCCCCCGGGGAGCTGTTTTTT. The encoded protein is CATSSGGAPGELFF.

The V call is TRBV19, the J call TRBJ2-7; 7 nucleotides match TRBD1. Germline assignment: CDR1 LNHDA and CDR2 SQIVND (reference sequence). V shed 4 bases and J 1 base; nucleotides not matched to a gene: 4. This CDR3 is built from 14 residues. This chain's CDR3 is CASSKDRRSYEQYF. The CDR3 coding sequence is TGTGCCAGTAGTAAGGACAGGCGATCCTACGAGCAGTACTTC.

The CDR3 loop is CASSLSRLSGGSHNEQFF. The CDR3, as DNA: TGTGCCAGCAGCTTAAGCCGATTATCCGGGGGGAGTCACAATGAGCAGTTCTTC. This rearrangement joins TRBV11-2 to TRBJ2-1; 7 bases fit TRBD2. Germline trimming cut 2 bases from V and 5 bases from J; bases unmatched to any gene: 15. The length of the CDR3 is 18 residues. Germline-derived CDR1 and CDR2 are SGHAT and FQNNGV.

This clone was seen more than once but under ten times. V usage is TRBV5-6 and J usage is TRBJ1-1; 7 nucleotides agree with TRBD1. The CDR3 is made up of 16 amino acids. Germline lookup yields CDR1 SGHDT and CDR2 YYEEEE. The trim removed 3 bases at V and 7 bases at J, leaving 15 bases unmatched. This CDR3 is CASSSDGQVYAGEAFF. CDR3 bases: TGTGCCAGCAGCTCGGACGGACAGGTCTATGCCGGTGAAGCTTTCTTT.

The chain couples TRBV5-8 to TRBJ2-1; the match to TRBD2 covers 7 bases. CDR3 length equals 15 residues. Germline V CDR1 and CDR2: SGHTS, YDEGEE. J gave up 3 bases and V 5 bases, and 8 bases lay outside the gene matches. The CDR3 nucleotides read TGTGCCAGCAGGGTCTTACTAGCGAACTACAATGAGCAGTTCTTC. It codes for CASRVLLANYNEQFF.

The chain uses TRBV9 and TRBJ1-1; D ambiguous. The germline V gene has CDR1 SGDLS and CDR2 YYNGEE. The CDR3 totals 13 residues. The V end lost 4 bases, the J end lost 4 bases, and 11 bases lay between the germline ends. The CDR3 DNA reads as TGTGCCAGCAGCTTAGGGCCAGGCACTGAAGCTTTCTTT. Its protein is CASSLGPGTEAFF.

The rearrangement uses TRBV5-4 and TRBJ1-2; possibly TRBD1 for D (6 bases). V lost 3 bases and J 4 bases, leaving 16 bases between the germline ends. The CDR3 covers 15 residues. Germline loops: CDR1 SGHNT, CDR2 YYREEE (reference sequence). As DNA, the CDR3 is TGTGCCAGCAGCTGGGAGACAGGTCGCAGCTATGGCTACACCTTC. Encoded protein: CASSWETGRSYGYTF. The entire variable domain, with the rest obtained from reference TRBV5-4 and TRBJ1-2, is as follows: ETGVTQSPTHLIKTRGQQVTLRCSSQSGHNTVSWYQQALGQGPQFIFQYYREEENGRGNFPPRFSGLQFPNYSSELNVNALELDDSALYLCASSWETGRSYGYTFGSGTRLTVV.

The rearrangement uses TRBV13 and TRBJ2-1, with D possibly being TRBD2 (5 bases). Trimming stripped 6 bases from V and 1 base from J, with 16 bases between. Germline V lookup: CDR1 PRHDT, CDR2 FYEKMQ (reference sequence). The CDR3 has 16 amino acids. CDR3 sequence (DNA): TGTGCCAGCAGGCCCGCCGGGCTAGCTTCCTACAATGAGCAGTTCTTC. Protein: CASRPAGLASYNEQFF.

The genes are TRBV3-1 (or the pseudogene TRBV3-2) and TRBJ2-5; D might be TRBD2 (6 bases). The CDR3 extends over 14 amino acids. The V gene lost 4 bases and the J gene lost 3 bases, with 12 bases spanning the gap. Germline values: CDR1 LGHDT, CDR2 YNNKEL (reference sequence). CDR3 protein: CASSRTTWEETQYF. The CDR3 region has the DNA TGTGCCAGCAGCCGGACTACATGGGAAGAGACCCAGTACTTC.

The chain joins TRBV7-8 to TRBJ2-7, with D maybe TRBD1 (5 bases). This CDR3 contains 14 residues. The ends were cut back, 2 bases at V and 4 bases at J, with 12 bases in the middle. Germline V gives CDR1 SGHVS, CDR2 FQNEAQ. The DNA of the CDR3 is TGTGCCAGCAGCTTACGGGTACAGGTTTACGAGCAGTACTTC. Its translation: CASSLRVQVYEQYF.

Regarding this clone: In the same sample, other DNA sequences code for this CDR3. The chain combines TRBV18 with TRBJ1-2, with 9 bases lining up with TRBD1. The CDR3 is 15 residues long. Germline loops: CDR1 KGHSH, CDR2 LQKENI. V shed 3 bases and J 5 bases; nucleotides not matched to a gene: 7. The CDR3 here is CASSPGQGGSYGYTF. The CDR3, as DNA: TGTGCCAGCTCACCGGGACAGGGTGGTTCATATGGCTACACCTTC.

V gene TRBV7-9 combines with J gene TRBJ1-3, with D unresolved. Germline lookup yields CDR1 SEHNR and CDR2 FQNEAQ (reference sequence). Trimming took off 2 bases at V and 4 bases at J, with 12 bases between the two ends. The CDR3 contains 15 residues. This chain's CDR3 is CASSLRGAWGNTIYF. The CDR3, as DNA: TGTGCCAGCAGCTTAAGAGGCGCGTGGGGAAACACCATATATTTT.

The chain links TRBV9 to TRBJ2-1, with D possibly matching TRBD2 (6 bases). The CDR3 extends over 16 amino acids. The germline V and J ends were trimmed by 1 base and 1 base, with 12 bases remaining between them. CDR1 SGDLS and CDR2 YYNGEE come from the germline V gene. The CDR3: CASSVFREWSYNEQFF. DNA of the CDR3: TGTGCCAGCAGCGTATTTCGGGAGTGGTCCTACAATGAGCAGTTCTTC.

V is TRBV9 and J is TRBJ2-3; TRBD2 agrees at 7 bases. The CDR3 has 15 residues. The junction had 8 bases not matched to a gene; V was cut back by 2 bases and J by 5 bases. Germline V CDR1 and CDR2: SGDLS, YYNGEE. The CDR3, as DNA: TGTGCCAGCAGCGTCGGCGGGAGCGCGGGAGATACGCAGTATTTT. Translating it yields CASSVGGSAGDTQYF.

The chain recombines TRBV28 with TRBJ1-3; D possibly corresponds to TRBD1 (5 bases). The CDR3 has 15 residues. Trimming took off 2 bases at V and 2 bases at J, with 10 bases between the two ends. Germline V gene data show CDR1 as MDHEN and CDR2 as SYDVKM. This CDR3 reads CASSLIRATGNTIYF. Here the CDR3 DNA reads TGTGCCAGCAGTTTAATCAGGGCTACTGGAAACACCATATATTTT.

The V gene is TRBV19, the J gene TRBJ1-1; TRBD1 might be the D (5 bases). V gave up 9 bases and J gave up 4 bases, with 12 bases separating them. This CDR3 spans 12 amino acids. Germline assignment: CDR1 LNHDA and CDR2 SQIVND (reference sequence). CDR3 sequence: CASLGGATEAFF. CDR3 coding DNA: TGTGCCAGCTTAGGCGGGGCCACTGAAGCTTTCTTT.

This rearrangement joins TRBV7-8 to TRBJ1-1, with a weak D call TRBD1 (5 bases). The CDR3 loop spans 14 amino acids. Germline-derived CDR1 and CDR2 are SGHVS and FQNEAQ. Trimming took off 5 bases at V and 2 bases at J, with 12 bases between the two ends. DNA of the CDR3: TGTGCCAGCAGCCCCATCGGGGGTAACACTGAAGCTTTCTTT. Its translation: CASSPIGGNTEAFF.

The rearrangement joins TRBV11-3 to TRBJ2-3, with 9 bases fitting TRBD1. Per germline, CDR1 SGHNT and CDR2 YENEEA. Trimming removed 5 bases from V and 6 bases from J; junction bases left unmatched: 9. The CDR3 is 15 amino acids. The CDR3 region is CASSPGGTGQDTQYF. The DNA for the CDR3 is TGTGCCAGCAGCCCGGGCGGGACAGGGCAGGATACGCAGTATTTT.

The V gene is TRBV28, the J gene TRBJ1-1; 7 positions agree with TRBD1. Germline V gene sequence: CDR1 MDHEN, CDR2 SYDVKM. Losses at the gene ends were 10 bases for V and 0 bases for J; bases not matched to a gene: 11. CDR3 length: 15 amino acids. CDR3 protein: CATFRGTGVNTEAFF. DNA for the CDR3: TGTGCCACCTTCCGAGGAACAGGGGTGAACACTGAAGCTTTCTTT.

V gene TRBV19 combines with J gene TRBJ1-1; D might be TRBD1 (5 bases). CDR1 is LNHDA and CDR2 is SQIVND in the germline V gene (reference sequence). V shed 3 bases and J shed 0 bases, with 11 bases lying between them. This CDR3 is 15 amino acids long. The DNA of the CDR3 is TGTGCCAGTAGTATGGGGGGTCGATTGAACACTGAAGCTTTCTTT. This encodes CASSMGGRLNTEAFF.

The chain employs TRBV25-1 and TRBJ1-2; D perhaps matches TRBD1 (6 bases). The CDR3 sequence is 15 residues long. Trimming took off 4 bases at V and 8 bases at J, with 20 bases between the two ends. Germline assignment: CDR1 MGHDK and CDR2 SYGVNS. CDR3 nucleotides: TGTGCCAGCAGTGCCTGGACAGACGCCGTCGAAGGCTACACCTTC. Its protein is CASSAWTDAVEGYTF.

The table lists this clone with a count of one. V is TRBV7-3 and J is TRBJ2-1; D is ambiguous. Looked up from germline, CDR1 is SGHTA and CDR2 is FQGTGA. The V gene lost 1 base and the J gene lost 5 bases, with 9 bases spanning the gap. This CDR3 is 14 amino acids long. This chain's CDR3 is CASSLNVQNNEQFF. CDR3 DNA: TGTGCCAGCAGCTTAAACGTACAGAACAATGAGCAGTTCTTC.

The chain combines TRBV6-5 with TRBJ1-2, with 8 bases aligning to TRBD1. The V and J ends lost 6 bases and 6 bases, in that order; junction bases with no gene match: 3. The CDR3 extends over 12 amino acids. The germline CDR1 and CDR2 sequences are MNHEY and SVGAGI. The CDR3 region is CASSRQGHGYTF. For the CDR3, the DNA is TGTGCCAGCAGCAGACAGGGGCATGGCTACACCTTC.

This chain uses TRBV30 with TRBJ1-2; 9 positions match TRBD1. Germline V lookup: CDR1 GTSNPN, CDR2 SVGIG (reference sequence). The V and J ends lost 0 bases and 8 bases, in that order; junction bases with no gene match: 10. The CDR3 is made up of 15 amino acids. CDR3 in DNA: TGTGCCTGGAGTGTAAAGCCGGGACAGGGAGTAGGCTACACCTTC. Amino acids: CAWSVKPGQGVGYTF. The full variable domain, completed using reference TRBV30 and TRBJ1-2, is SQTIHQWPATLVQPVGSPLSLECTVEGTSNPNLYWYRQAAGRGLQLLFYSVGIGQISSEVPQNLSASRPQDRQFILSSKKLLLSDSGFYLCAWSVKPGQGVGYTFGSGTRLTVV.

The chain links TRBV14 to TRBJ1-1, with 11 bases identical to TRBD1. Germline trimming cut 4 bases from V and 4 bases from J; bases unmatched to any gene: 5. The CDR3 is 15 amino acids. Germline CDR1 is SGHDN and CDR2 is FVKESK. DNA for the CDR3: TGTGCCAGCAGCCGAGTCGGGACAGGGGGCACTGAAGCTTTCTTT. Translation: CASSRVGTGGTEAFF.